A single sample gave rise to the 20 T cell receptor beta chains below, sequenced in a study of shared clonotypes between healthy human individuals. Profiled with immunoSEQ multiplex PCR; TCRdb holds only in-frame clones, not every one. The sample yields roughly 2,300,000 clones, around 90% seen once. Sequences were obtained from naive CD4+ T cells from PBMCs. Subset: CD45RA+ positively selected. The receptors shown here come from a man between 18 and 35 years old in good health. Some clones in this sample may be carry-over from other donors' samples.

The rearrangement joins TRBV9 to TRBJ2-3; 7 nucleotides agree with TRBD2. Germline V gene lookup returns CDR1 SGDLS and CDR2 YYNGEE. The CDR3 runs to 18 residues. After removal of 0 bases from V and 4 bases from J, the junction contained 14 bases not matched to a gene. CDR3 in DNA: TGTGCCAGCAGCGTAGGTCGGCTAGCGGAAACCTCCTCAGATACGCAGTATTTT. Translating gives CASSVGRLAETSSDTQYF.

V gene TRBV28 combines with J gene TRBJ2-7; TRBD1 aligns across 8 bases. The CDR3 loop spans 14 amino acids. The V segment lost 4 bases and the J segment 5 bases; nucleotides outside the gene matches: 7. Germline V gives CDR1 MDHEN, CDR2 SYDVKM. CDR3 in DNA: TGTGCCAGCAGTTCTCCGGGACAGGTGGACGAGCAGTACTTC. As protein: CASSSPGQVDEQYF.

DNA for the CDR3: TGTGCCAGCAGTCCCCCGGGCCTAACAGATTATGGCTACACCTTC. Translated: CASSPPGLTDYGYTF. The chain recombines TRBV5-6 with TRBJ1-2; D remains unclear. With 5 bases removed from V and 5 bases from J, the gap between germline ends came to 19 bases. The CDR3 is 15 residues long. Germline CDR1 SGHDT, CDR2 YYEEEE. Drawing the rest from reference TRBV5-6 and TRBJ1-2, the complete variable domain is DAGVTQSPTHLIKTRGQQVTLRCSPKSGHDTVSWYQQALGQGPQFIFQYYEEEERQRGNFPDRFSGHQFPNYSSELNVNALLLGDSALYLCASSPPGLTDYGYTFGSGTRLTVV.

The CDR3 loop is CASSLSQGSWGGANVLTF. The DNA of the CDR3 is TGTGCCAGCAGTTTATCACAGGGTTCGTGGGGTGGGGCCAACGTCCTGACTTTC. This sequence joins TRBV27 and TRBJ2-6; weak D call: TRBD1 (6 bases). CDR1 is MNHEY and CDR2 is SMNVEV in the germline V gene (reference sequence). CDR3 length: 18 amino acids. V was trimmed by 0 bases and J by 3 bases, leaving 15 bases between them.

The chain links TRBV5-1 to TRBJ2-1; D not certain. Germline CDR1 is SGHRS and CDR2 is YFSETQ. The V gene lost 4 bases and the J gene lost 7 bases, with 12 bases spanning the gap. The length of the CDR3 is 13 residues. DNA of the CDR3: TGCGCCAGCAGCGGGCCTATGAGGAATGAGCAGTTCTTC. This sequence encodes CASSGPMRNEQFF.

This chain joins TRBV4-3 and TRBJ1-3; the D gene is possibly TRBD1 (5 bases). The germline V and J ends were trimmed by 0 bases and 0 bases, with 18 bases remaining between them. CDR3 size: 19 residues. Germline CDR1 and CDR2: LGHNA and YSLEER. The CDR3 DNA sequence: TGCGCCAGCAGCCAAGACCTCAAACCAGGGTTGACCTCTGGAAACACCATATATTTT. Translation gives CASSQDLKPGLTSGNTIYF.

Note on this clone: Additional DNA sequences in this sample encode the identical CDR3. The chain employs TRBV9 and TRBJ2-7; D is uncertain. The V end was cut by 0 bases, the J end by 4 bases, with 8 bases between. The V gene's germline CDR1 is SGDLS and CDR2 YYNGEE. The length of the CDR3 is 13 residues. The CDR3 sequence is CASSVGLSYEQYF. CDR3 sequence (DNA): TGTGCCAGCAGCGTAGGGCTCAGTTACGAGCAGTACTTC.

CDR3 loop: CASRNKTGVLHEQYF. The CDR3 DNA reads TGTGCCAGCAGGAATAAGACAGGGGTTCTCCACGAGCAGTACTTC. The rearrangement links TRBV27 to TRBJ2-7, with TRBD1 matching over 8 bases. This CDR3 contains 15 residues. Germline values: CDR1 MNHEY, CDR2 SMNVEV (reference sequence). Trimming took 6 bases from V and 5 from J; bases not matched to a gene: 12.

Concerning this clone: The same CDR3 is also encoded by other DNA sequences in this sample. The rearrangement uses TRBV7-9 and TRBJ2-3; D is uncertain. Trimming cost V 5 bases and J 1 base, with 1 base left between them. The germline V gene has CDR1 SEHNR and CDR2 FQNEAQ (reference sequence). This CDR3 is 11 amino acids long. CDR3 loop: CASSRTDTQYF. CDR3 in DNA: TGTGCCAGCAGCCGCACAGATACGCAGTATTTT.

The chain uses TRBV11-3 and TRBJ2-1, with D tentatively TRBD1 (5 bases). V lost 0 bases, J lost 8 bases, and 14 bases lay in between. The CDR3 extends over 15 amino acids. CDR1 and CDR2 (germline): SGHNT, YENEEA. This chain's CDR3 is CASSLEGRVGDEQFF. The CDR3 nucleotides read TGTGCCAGCAGCTTAGAGGGCAGGGTTGGGGATGAGCAGTTCTTC.

This clone was detected only a few times. The chain uses TRBV6-5 and TRBJ2-7, with a weak D call TRBD2 (5 bases). CDR3 length equals 15 residues. Germline V lookup: CDR1 MNHEY, CDR2 SVGAGI. The germline V and J ends were trimmed by 2 bases and 0 bases, with 11 bases remaining between them. Here the CDR3 reads CASSYPRGSSYEQYF. The CDR3 nucleotides are TGTGCCAGCAGTTACCCCCGGGGAAGCTCCTACGAGCAGTACTTC.

The rearrangement links TRBV5-1 to TRBJ2-1; 11 nucleotides align to TRBD2. The trim removed 0 bases at V and 9 bases at J, leaving 14 bases unmatched. The CDR3 has 18 amino acids. Germline lookup yields CDR1 SGHRS and CDR2 YFSETQ. The CDR3 nucleotides read TGCGCCAGCAGCTTGGTTTTGTTAGCGGGAGGGCCCGGGACTGAGCAGTTCTTC. This gives the protein CASSLVLLAGGPGTEQFF. The full variable domain, with the rest looked up from reference TRBV5-1 and TRBJ2-1, is KAGVTQTPRYLIKTRGQQVTLSCSPISGHRSVSWYQQTPGQGLQFLFEYFSETQRNKGNFPGRFSGRQFSNSRSEMNVSTLELGDSALYLCASSLVLLAGGPGTEQFFGPGTRLTVL.

The chain links TRBV19 to TRBJ1-5; 9 bases map to TRBD1. Trimming took 4 bases from V and 3 from J; bases not matched to a gene: 10. Germline V lookup: CDR1 LNHDA, CDR2 SQIVND (reference sequence). This CDR3 is 17 amino acids long. CDR3 protein: CASSTPPGTGFNQPQHF. The CDR3 DNA reads as TGTGCCAGTAGTACCCCCCCCGGGACAGGGTTCAATCAGCCCCAGCATTTT.

The V gene is TRBV25-1, the J gene TRBJ2-2, with TRBD2 as a possible D gene (6 bases). With 3 bases removed from V and 3 bases from J, the gap between germline ends came to 14 bases. The CDR3 runs to 16 residues. The germline V gene encodes CDR1 MGHDK and CDR2 SYGVNS. The CDR3 region is CASSEIKPGDTGELFF. The CDR3 nucleotides are TGTGCCAGCAGTGAGATTAAACCGGGGGACACCGGGGAGCTGTTTTTT.

This chain links TRBV2 with TRBJ2-7; a weak D match, TRBD1 (5 bases). CDR1 and CDR2 from the germline V gene are SNHLY and FYNNEI. CDR3 length equals 11 residues. Trimming removed 8 bases from V and 6 bases from J, with 11 bases in between. The CDR3 reads CASQQDGEQYF. The CDR3 bases are TGTGCCAGCCAACAGGACGGCGAGCAGTACTTC.

The J gene is TRBJ1-2, the V gene TRBV6-1; D is undetermined. This CDR3 is built from 13 residues. The germline V gene encodes CDR1 MNHNS and CDR2 SASEGT. V shed 5 bases and J shed 1 base, with 8 bases lying between them. The CDR3 region is CASSKGRNYGYTF. CDR3 bases: TGTGCCAGCAGTAAAGGACGTAACTATGGCTACACCTTC.

The V and J genes are TRBV7-2 and TRBJ2-5; D perhaps matches TRBD1 (5 bases). The CDR3 spans 17 residues. Trimming took 4 bases from V and 8 from J, leaving 26 bases between them. The germline CDR1 and CDR2 sequences are SGHTA and FQGNSA. CDR3 nucleotides: TGTGCCAGCAGCTATAGGGGAAACCCTGCGACTGGGGAAACCCAGTACTTC. It encodes CASSYRGNPATGETQYF.

The CDR3 protein is CASSSDRGNGYTF. CDR3 DNA sequence: TGTGCCAGCAGTTCGGACAGGGGGAATGGCTACACCTTC. The rearrangement uses TRBV11-2 and TRBJ1-2; 10 nucleotides align to TRBD1. The CDR3 covers 13 residues. The ends lost 6 bases at V and 6 bases at J; junction bases unmatched: 4. Germline V lookup: CDR1 SGHAT, CDR2 FQNNGV.

The chain couples TRBV2 to TRBJ2-5, with 7 bases lining up with TRBD1. V was clipped by 9 bases and J by 1 base; unmatched bases: 14. Per the germline V gene, CDR1 is SNHLY and CDR2 is FYNNEI. The CDR3 is 16 residues long. DNA of the CDR3: TGTGCCAGTAAAGGACAGGCCCTTGTAACCCAAGAGACCCAGTACTTC. Translating gives CASKGQALVTQETQYF.

The genes are TRBV29-1 and TRBJ2-5, with 9 nucleotides matching TRBD1. This CDR3 has 15 amino acids. Per the germline V gene, CDR1 is SQVTM and CDR2 is ANQGSEA. V shed 6 bases, J shed 5 bases, and the junction held 13 bases outside the gene matches. The CDR3 protein is CSVTGQGSIRETQYF. The CDR3 DNA is TGCAGCGTGACGGGACAGGGATCGATTAGGGAGACCCAGTACTTC.